Shown below are 10 T cell receptor beta chains from a single sample sequenced in a study of blood T cells in healthy people across ages. The use of a sample-barcoded 5' primer and a J-beta primer mix characterized a second PCR of about 7 to 12 cycles. TCRdb used MiXCR to reprocess the 5' RACE reads, holding one entry per CDR3 protein. There are about 620,000 distinct CDR3 sequences in the sample; over 40% occur only once, and about 13% lies in the top ten. The sequenced sample consisted of blood. These receptor sequences come from a woman older than 75 in good health.

The genes are TRBV6-2 or TRBV6-3 and TRBJ1-1; TRBD1 matches 7 bases. The V and J ends lost 5 bases and 4 bases, in that order; junction bases with no gene match: 7. The V gene's germline CDR1 is MNHEY and CDR2 SVGEGT. The CDR3 loop spans 14 amino acids. The CDR3 bases are TGTGCCAGCAGTAACAGGGGCCTCGGCACTGAAGCTTTCTTT. Protein: CASSNRGLGTEAFF.

CDR3 coding DNA: TGTGCCAGCAGCCAGCTGGGGGGGAACTATGGCTACACCTTC. It yields the protein CASSQLGGNYGYTF. This chain links TRBV3-1 with TRBJ1-2; maybe TRBD1 (5 bases). The V end lost 3 bases, the J end lost 2 bases, and 10 bases lay between the germline ends. The germline gives CDR1 LGHDT, CDR2 YNNKEL (reference sequence). This CDR3 spans 14 amino acids.

This clonotype was counted many times. The rearrangement links TRBV2 to TRBJ2-5, with D unresolved. Per the germline V gene, CDR1 is SNHLY and CDR2 is FYNNEI. CDR3 size: 16 residues. With 3 bases removed from V and 1 base from J, the gap between germline ends came to 15 bases. The DNA of the CDR3 is TGTGCCAGCAGTGAGAGTCTTCCCTCCTTCCAAGAGACCCAGTACTTC. Amino acids: CASSESLPSFQETQYF.

About this clonotype: Being one base from a much bigger clone, this may be a read error. This rearrangement joins TRBV7-2 to TRBJ1-5; a weak D match, TRBD1 (6 bases). The CDR3 loop spans 15 amino acids. Germline V gives CDR1 SGHTA, CDR2 FQGNSA. The ends were cut back, 7 bases at V and 2 bases at J, with 15 bases in the middle. CDR3 sequence (DNA): TGTGCCAGCATCGAGGGGGTGAGTGGCAATCAGCCCCAGCATTTT. It is translated as CASIEGVSGNQPQHF.

This clonotype has more than one count but fewer than ten. This chain joins TRBV7-3 and TRBJ2-2, with a possible D match to TRBD1 (6 bases). This CDR3 is built from 14 residues. Trimming stripped 3 bases from V and 6 bases from J, with 11 bases between. The germline V gene encodes CDR1 SGHTA and CDR2 FQGTGA. DNA for the CDR3: TGTGCCAGCAGCTTCGGACAGTCCCCCGGGGAGCTGTTTTTT. Translation gives CASSFGQSPGELFF.

The gene calls are TRBV3-1 and TRBJ1-2; no reliable D call. V was trimmed by 0 bases and J by 2 bases, leaving 4 bases between them. Germline CDR1 reads LGHDT; CDR2 reads YNNKEL (reference sequence). This CDR3 contains 13 residues. Written as DNA, the CDR3 is TGTGCCAGCAGCCAAGAAGTGAACTATGGCTACACCTTC. This sequence encodes CASSQEVNYGYTF.

This clonotype was counted ten times or more. V gene TRBV9 combines with J gene TRBJ2-1; D is perhaps TRBD1 or TRBD2 (6 bases each). Between the trimmed V and J ends, which lost 4 bases and 5 bases, there was a span of 13 bases. The CDR3 consists of 14 residues. From germline, CDR1 is SGDLS and CDR2 YYNGEE. Written as DNA, the CDR3 is TGTGCCAGCAGCCAGGGGACTTCCCACAATGAGCAGTTCTTC. This codes for CASSQGTSHNEQFF.

The V gene is TRBV20-1, the J gene TRBJ2-7; possible D gene TRBD2, 5 bases. Germline values: CDR1 DFQATT, CDR2 SNEGSKA (reference sequence). This CDR3 comprises 15 residues. V gave up 0 bases and J gave up 0 bases, with 12 bases separating them. The CDR3 nucleotides read TGCAGTGCTAGAGAGGTAGCGCGAAGCTCCTACGAGCAGTACTTC. The encoded protein is CSAREVARSSYEQYF.

The chain employs TRBV11-3 and TRBJ2-1, with D possibly being TRBD2 (5 bases). Trimming removed 1 base at V and 0 bases at J, with 10 bases between. Germline assignment: CDR1 SGHNT and CDR2 YENEEA. The CDR3 consists of 16 residues. The CDR3 sequence is CASSLAPRGSYNEQFF. The CDR3 DNA follows: TGTGCCAGCAGCTTAGCCCCCCGGGGCTCCTACAATGAGCAGTTCTTC.

The chain is built from TRBV12-3 or TRBV12-4 and TRBJ1-2, with a possible D match to TRBD1 (5 bases). Trimming stripped 8 bases from V and 3 bases from J, with 16 bases between. This CDR3 has 14 residues. This CDR3 is CASGSDGGYYGYTF. The CDR3, as DNA: TGTGCCAGCGGTTCCGACGGGGGTTACTATGGCTACACCTTC.